The T cell receptor beta chain under discussion was sequenced for a study of shared clonotypes between healthy human individuals. Profiling relied on immunoSEQ multiplex PCR, and the TCRdb table lists in-frame clones only, not all of them. This table holds 1.5 million to 2.5 million clones, over 85% found once. Germline assignment: CDR1 SGHRS and CDR2 YFSETQ. With 0 bases removed from V and 4 bases from J, the gap between germline ends came to 10 bases. There are 15 residues in the CDR3. Naive CD8 isolation took CD45RO-negative cells positively selected for CCR7 and excluded terminally differentiated effector memory CD45RA+ cells.

The gene calls are TRBV5-1 and TRBJ2-2; D is unresolved. The sample taken for sequencing was naive CD8+ T cells sorted from blood. This receptor was obtained from a man aged 18 to 30 in good health. The CDR3 region is CASSLESPGTGELFF. DNA of the CDR3: TGCGCCAGCAGCTTGGAATCCCCTGGCACCGGGGAGCTGTTTTTT.